What follows are 15 T cell receptor beta chains derived from one specimen sequenced in a study of T cell responses to AZD1222 COVID-19 vaccine. Profiling relied on immunoSEQ multiplex PCR, and the TCRdb table lists in-frame clones only, not all of them. The table shows about 34,000 clones, with around 78% occurring only once. This material consisted of peripheral blood, taken 28 days after the second AZD1222 dose. The source is an adult who received the AZD1222 COVID-19 vaccine.

The genes are TRBV7-2 and TRBJ1-5; D ambiguous. The CDR3 covers 15 residues. Germline loops: CDR1 SGHTA, CDR2 FQGNSA. The V and J ends lost 3 bases and 3 bases respectively, with 12 bases between them. The CDR3 bases are TGTGCCAGCAGCTTCAGACGGACCTTCAATCAGCCCCAGCATTTT. Its translation is CASSFRRTFNQPQHF.

The count of this clone is one. The chain links TRBV2 to TRBJ1-1; 12 positions agree with TRBD1. The length of the CDR3 is 15 residues. CDR1 and CDR2 (germline): SNHLY, FYNNEI. V lost 6 bases, J lost 8 bases, and 10 bases stayed unmatched. CDR3 bases: TGTGCCAGCAGGAAATCCGGGACAGGGGGCGTAGAAGCTTTCTTT. It translates to CASRKSGTGGVEAFF. Full variable domain (remainder filled in from reference TRBV2 and TRBJ1-1): EPEVTQTPSHQVTQMGQEVILRCVPISNHLYFYWYRQILGQKVEFLVSFYNNEISEKSEIFDDQFSVERPDGSNFTLKIRSTKLEDSAMYFCASRKSGTGGVEAFFGQGTRLTVV.

The chain employs TRBV4-2 and TRBJ2-1, with 11 positions matching TRBD2. The length of the CDR3 is 17 residues. Germline assignment: CDR1 LGHNA and CDR2 YNFKEQ. After removal of 1 base from V and 6 bases from J, the junction contained 8 bases not matched to a gene. The CDR3 sequence: CASSQGLAGGRGNEQFF. Written as DNA, the CDR3 is TGTGCCAGCAGCCAAGGATTAGCGGGGGGGCGAGGCAATGAGCAGTTCTTC.

This clone was recorded a few times. J is TRBJ1-4 and V is TRBV6-2 or TRBV6-3; tentatively, D is TRBD1 (6 bases). The germline V gene encodes CDR1 MNHEY and CDR2 SVGEGT. CDR3 size: 15 residues. Trimming cost V 6 bases and J 5 bases, with 16 bases left between them. CDR3 DNA sequence: TGTGCCAGCAGCCAAAAGGGGGTCCGGAATGAAAAACTGTTTTTT. Protein: CASSQKGVRNEKLFF.

In this sample, this clone turned up once. V is TRBV23-1 and J is TRBJ2-7, with 7 bases aligning to TRBD2. TRBV23-1 is treated as an ORF (open reading frame) with a function not yet certain. The CDR3 runs 13 residues. V shed 8 bases, J shed 2 bases, and the junction held 6 bases outside the gene matches. The CDR3 coding sequence is TGCGCCAGCGGGCGCGGGGGACCCTACGAGCAGTACGTC. This gives the protein CASGRGGPYEQYV.

The genes are TRBV19 and TRBJ2-3; perhaps D is TRBD1 or TRBD2 (5 bases each). The CDR3 is 14 amino acids. Trimming removed 8 bases at V and 2 bases at J, with 14 bases between. Germline assignment: CDR1 LNHDA and CDR2 SQIVND (reference sequence). For the CDR3, the DNA is TGTGCCAGTGGGACGGGGATTAACACAGATACGCAGTATTTT. It is translated as CASGTGINTDTQYF. The full variable domain, its missing parts supplied by reference TRBV19 and TRBJ2-3, is DGGITQSPKYLFRKEGQNVTLSCEQNLNHDAMYWYRQDPGQGLRLIYYSQIVNDFQKGDIAEGYSVSREKKESFPLTVTSAQKNPTAFYLCASGTGINTDTQYFGPGTRLTVL.

This rearrangement joins TRBV25-1 to TRBJ1-2; 10 positions agree with TRBD1. The CDR3 length is 15 residues. Unmatched junction bases numbered 10, after V lost 4 bases and J lost 8 bases. Per the germline V gene, CDR1 is MGHDK and CDR2 is SYGVNS. The CDR3 region is CASSATLGTGEGYTF. In nucleotides, the CDR3 is TGTGCCAGCAGTGCTACCCTCGGGACAGGGGAAGGCTACACCTTC.

The rearrangement joins TRBV7-8 to TRBJ2-7; the D call may be TRBD1 or TRBD2 (6 bases each). Germline V lookup: CDR1 SGHVS, CDR2 FQNEAQ. The CDR3 totals 15 residues. The germline V and J ends were trimmed by 9 bases and 2 bases, with 20 bases remaining between them. Written as DNA, the CDR3 is TGTGCCAGTAGCGCAAAGAGGGGGGCCACCTACGAGCAGTACGTC. It yields the protein CASSAKRGATYEQYV.

The gene calls are TRBV6-5 and TRBJ1-2; D gene ambiguous. Germline V gives CDR1 MNHEY, CDR2 SVGAGI. Trimming stripped 4 bases from V and 0 bases from J, with 15 bases between. The CDR3 spans 16 residues. CDR3 in amino acids: CASSWVASSPNYGYTF. In DNA form, the CDR3 reads TGTGCCAGCAGTTGGGTAGCAAGTTCCCCTAACTATGGCTACACCTTC.

This clone came up once. V and J are TRBV29-1 and TRBJ1-5; TRBD1 matches 12 bases. Germline lookup yields CDR1 SQVTM and CDR2 ANQGSEA. This CDR3 comprises 16 residues. V lost 6 bases, J lost 1 base, and 7 bases stayed unmatched. The CDR3 sequence: CSVAGTGGGSNQPQHF. The CDR3 DNA is TGCAGCGTGGCCGGGACAGGGGGCGGAAGCAATCAGCCCCAGCATTTT.

V and J are TRBV14 and TRBJ2-5; tentative D call: TRBD1 (7 bases). CDR1 and CDR2 from the germline V gene are SGHDN and FVKESK. This CDR3 has 14 residues. V gave up 1 base and J gave up 7 bases, with 13 bases separating them. Here the CDR3 DNA reads TGTGCCAGCAGCCAAGCTCGACAGGGAGGGACCCAGTACTTC. It is translated as CASSQARQGGTQYF.

The sample holds a few counts of this clone. The chain has TRBV5-5 and TRBJ1-2; 8 bases agree with TRBD1. V was pared by 2 bases and J by 4 bases, with 4 bases of the junction left unmatched. From germline, CDR1 is SGHKS and CDR2 YYEKEE (reference sequence). This CDR3 is built from 14 residues. CDR3 sequence reads: CASSFTDRAYGYTF. The DNA of the CDR3 is TGTGCCAGCAGCTTTACGGACAGGGCCTATGGCTACACCTTC.

The chain couples TRBV6-1 to TRBJ2-7, with no clear D. The CDR3 is made up of 13 amino acids. V lost 1 base and J lost 4, with 8 bases in between. CDR1 is MNHNS, CDR2 SASEGT, per germline. The CDR3 is CASSEGAVYEQYF. The CDR3 DNA reads TGTGCCAGCAGTGAAGGGGCAGTTTACGAGCAGTACTTC.

J is TRBJ2-1 and V is TRBV29-1, with 7 bases fitting TRBD2. Germline V gene data show CDR1 as SQVTM and CDR2 as ANQGSEA. Trimming removed 7 bases from V and 8 bases from J; junction bases left unmatched: 14. The CDR3 length is 14 residues. The CDR3 coding sequence is TGCAGCGGCCTAAGAGGCGGGAGACAGTATGAGCAGTTCTTC. The encoded protein is CSGLRGGRQYEQFF.

This clone was detected only a few times. The rearrangement uses TRBV13 and TRBJ2-3, with 8 positions matching TRBD2. CDR3 length equals 14 residues. Per the germline V gene, CDR1 is PRHDT and CDR2 is FYEKMQ (reference sequence). With 0 bases clipped from V and 5 bases from J, the junction kept 1 base outside the gene matches. The CDR3, as DNA: TGTGCCAGCAGCTTAGGGGCGGGAGGAGATACGCAGTATTTT. Amino acids: CASSLGAGGDTQYF.